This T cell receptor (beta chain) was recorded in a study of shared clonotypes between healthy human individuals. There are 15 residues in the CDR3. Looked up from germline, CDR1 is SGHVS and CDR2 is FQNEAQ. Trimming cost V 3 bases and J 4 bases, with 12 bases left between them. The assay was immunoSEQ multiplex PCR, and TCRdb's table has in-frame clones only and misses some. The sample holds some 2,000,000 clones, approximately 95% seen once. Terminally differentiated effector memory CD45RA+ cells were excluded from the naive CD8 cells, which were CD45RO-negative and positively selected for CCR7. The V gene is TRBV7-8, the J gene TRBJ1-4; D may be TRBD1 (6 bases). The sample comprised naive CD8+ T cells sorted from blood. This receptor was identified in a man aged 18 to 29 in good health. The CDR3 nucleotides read TGTGCCAGCAGCTTGGAACAGGGACTTAATGAAAAACTGTTTTTT. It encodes CASSLEQGLNEKLFF.